The source of this T cell receptor (beta chain) is a study of T cell responses to AZD1222 COVID-19 vaccine. The study, taken as a whole, reports: Targeting of unmutated variant regions was reportedly seen in nearly half of spike-specific TCRs. The study found Spike-specific TCR breadth and depth rose after two AZD1222 doses.

Comments on this clone: Its antigen is not identified.

Trimming removed 3 bases at V and 1 base at J, with 12 bases between. The CDR3 spans 15 residues. The V gene's germline CDR1 is SNHLY and CDR2 FYNNEI. The repertoire was sequenced with immunoSEQ multiplex PCR; TCRdb's copy has only in-frame clones and lacks some. The sample contains roughly 150,000 clones, roughly 93% of which appear only once. V and J are TRBV2 and TRBJ1-1, with D possibly matching TRBD1 (5 bases). The clonotype was recovered from an adult who received the AZD1222 COVID-19 vaccine. The starting material was peripheral blood, obtained 28 days after the second AZD1222 dose. CDR3 DNA: TGTGCCAGCAGTGATCGACAGAATCCGAACACTGAAGCTTTCTTT. Encoded protein: CASSDRQNPNTEAFF.